This T cell receptor (beta chain) was identified in a study of blood T cells in healthy people across ages. This clonotype was found many times. Its antigen is unknown. V lost 6 bases to trimming and J lost 3 bases, with 18 bases between them. Germline V gene data show CDR1 as SQVTM and CDR2 as ANQGSEA. This CDR3 comprises 14 residues. Study-wide results and caveats: Donor CMV status, an unknown factor, possibly confounded changes in expanded clonotypes.

Combining a sample-barcoded 5' primer with a J-beta primer mix, a second PCR ran for roughly 7 to 12 cycles. TCRdb called the 5' RACE reads again in MiXCR, with one record for every CDR3 protein. The sample yields about 1 million distinct CDR3 sequences, 35% to 50% seen once. This chain joins TRBV29-1 and TRBJ2-7, with a tentative D call TRBD1 (6 bases). The clonotype originates from a woman aged 55-75 years in good health. The sample consisted of blood. CDR3 nucleotide sequence: TGCAGCGTGGCAATAGGACAGAGTAGCTACGAGCAGTACTTC. This sequence encodes CSVAIGQSSYEQYF.